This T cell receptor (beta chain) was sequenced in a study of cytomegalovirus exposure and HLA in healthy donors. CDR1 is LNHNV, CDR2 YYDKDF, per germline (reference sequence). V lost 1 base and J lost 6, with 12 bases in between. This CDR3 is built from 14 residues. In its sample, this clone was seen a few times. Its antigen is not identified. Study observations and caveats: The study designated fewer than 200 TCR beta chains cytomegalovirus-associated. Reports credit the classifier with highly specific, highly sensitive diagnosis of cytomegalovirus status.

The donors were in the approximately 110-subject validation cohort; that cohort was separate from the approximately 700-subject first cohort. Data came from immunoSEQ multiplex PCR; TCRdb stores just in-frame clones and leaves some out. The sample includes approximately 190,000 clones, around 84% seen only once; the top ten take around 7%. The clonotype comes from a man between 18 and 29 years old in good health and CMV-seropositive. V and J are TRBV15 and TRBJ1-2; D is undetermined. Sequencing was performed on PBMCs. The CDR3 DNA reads TGTGCCACCAGCAGAGGCCCCTTCCCAGATGGCTACACCTTC. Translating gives CATSRGPFPDGYTF.